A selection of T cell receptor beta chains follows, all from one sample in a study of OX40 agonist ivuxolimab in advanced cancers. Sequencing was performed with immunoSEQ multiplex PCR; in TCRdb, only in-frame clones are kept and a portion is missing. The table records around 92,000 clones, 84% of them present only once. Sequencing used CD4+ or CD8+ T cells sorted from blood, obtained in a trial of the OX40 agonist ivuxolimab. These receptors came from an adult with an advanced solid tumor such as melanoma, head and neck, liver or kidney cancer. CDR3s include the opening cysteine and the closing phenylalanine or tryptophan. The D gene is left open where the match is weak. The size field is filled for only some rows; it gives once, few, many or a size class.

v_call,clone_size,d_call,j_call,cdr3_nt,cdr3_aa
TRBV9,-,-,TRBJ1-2,TGTGCCAGCAGCACGGACACCAACTATGGCTACACCTTC,CASSTDTNYGYTF
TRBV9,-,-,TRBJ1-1,TGTGCCAGCAGCGTAGGACCGGGGAACACTGAAGCTTTCTTT,CASSVGPGNTEAFF
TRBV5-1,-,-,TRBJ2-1,TGCGCCAGCAGCTTGGTTCCAGGGCCCAGCACCTACAATGAGCAGTTCTTC,CASSLVPGPSTYNEQFF
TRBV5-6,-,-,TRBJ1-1,TGTGCCAGCAGCTTGAACAGGCCGGGGGGCACTGAAGCTTTCTTT,CASSLNRPGGTEAFF
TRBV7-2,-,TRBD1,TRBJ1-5,TGTGCCAGCAGCAAGGGGGCAGGGGACAATCAGCCCCAGCATTTT,CASSKGAGDNQPQHF
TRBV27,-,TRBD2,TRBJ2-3,TGTGCCAGCAGTCCCCGCGGGGGGGCAAGCACAGATACGCAGTATTTT,CASSPRGGASTDTQYF
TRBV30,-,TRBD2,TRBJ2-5,TGTGCCTGGGCGGGACTAGCTTTCGAGACCCAGTACTTC,CAWAGLAFETQYF
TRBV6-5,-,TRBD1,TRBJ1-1,TGTGCCAGCAGACAGGGGATAGACCGGGTGGCTTTCTTT,CASRQGIDRVAFF
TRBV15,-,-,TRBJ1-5,TGTGCCACCAGCAGAGATAGGGGTCAGCCCCAGCATTTT,CATSRDRGQPQHF
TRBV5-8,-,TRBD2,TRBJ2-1,TGTGCCAGCAGCCCTGGACTAGCCGCGTACAATGAGCAGTTCTTC,CASSPGLAAYNEQFF
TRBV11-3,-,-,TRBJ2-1,TGTGCCAGCAGCTTACAGCAAAGGGGGATGGGGAGCTCCTACAATGAGCAGTTCTTC,CASSLQQRGMGSSYNEQFF
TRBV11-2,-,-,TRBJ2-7,TGTGCCAGCAGCTTCGCCCGAAACTCCTACGAGCAGTACTTC,CASSFARNSYEQYF
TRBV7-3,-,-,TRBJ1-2,TGTGCCAGCAGCTCCAGGGGTACCTATGGCTACACCTTC,CASSSRGTYGYTF
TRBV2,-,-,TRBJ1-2,TGTGCCAGCAGCGACAGAGACCTCTATGGCTACACCTTC,CASSDRDLYGYTF
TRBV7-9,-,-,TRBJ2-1,TGTGCCAGCTCTAATGAGCAGTTCTTC,CASSNEQFF
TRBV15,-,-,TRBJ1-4,TGTGCCACCAGCAGAGATCGGGCAACTAATGAAAAACTGTTTTTT,CATSRDRATNEKLFF
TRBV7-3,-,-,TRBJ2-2,TGTGCCAGCAGCTTAACTCTATCCACCGGGGAGCTGTTTTTT,CASSLTLSTGELFF
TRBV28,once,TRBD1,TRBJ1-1,TGTGCCAGCAGTTTAGACAGGGGGGACACTGAAGCTTTCTTT,CASSLDRGDTEAFF
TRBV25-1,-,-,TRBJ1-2,TGTGCCAGCAGCCGGACAGCCACCTATGGCTACACCTTC,CASSRTATYGYTF
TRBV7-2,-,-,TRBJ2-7,TGTGCCAGCAGCCGTTTTGCAGGGTCCTACGAGCAGTACTTC,CASSRFAGSYEQYF
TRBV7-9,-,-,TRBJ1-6,TGTGCCAGCAGCTTAGTAGGGAATTCACCCCTCCACTTT,CASSLVGNSPLHF
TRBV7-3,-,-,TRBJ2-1,TGTGCCAGCAGCTTACGGACCGGCGGGTACAATGAGCAGTTCTTC,CASSLRTGGYNEQFF
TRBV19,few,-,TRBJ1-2,TGTGCCAGTAGTATAGGACAGCGAAGGTATGGCTACACCTTC,CASSIGQRRYGYTF
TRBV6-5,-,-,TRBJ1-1,TGTGCCAGCAGTTACGTTTCGGGGAACACTGAAGCTTTCTTT,CASSYVSGNTEAFF
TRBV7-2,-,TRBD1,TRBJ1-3,TGTGCCAGCAGCTTAGTACAGGGGAGCTCTGGAAACACCATATATTTT,CASSLVQGSSGNTIYF
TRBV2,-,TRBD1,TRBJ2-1,TGTGCCAGCGCCCGGGACAGATCCGTCAATGAGCAGTTCTTC,CASARDRSVNEQFF
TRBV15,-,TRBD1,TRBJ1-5,TGTGCCACCAGCAGAGATTTGGGACAGGGGGCTTTGAGCAATCAGCCCCAGCATTTT,CATSRDLGQGALSNQPQHF
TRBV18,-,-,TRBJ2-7,TGTGCCAGCTCATCAGAAGGTGCCTCCTACGAGCAGTACTTC,CASSSEGASYEQYF
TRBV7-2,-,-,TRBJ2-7,TGTGCCAGCATCTATGACCCGGGCAGCTCCTACGAGCAGTACTTC,CASIYDPGSSYEQYF
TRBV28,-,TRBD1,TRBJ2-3,TGTGCCAGCAGTCCGGGACAGATCACAGATACGCAGTATTTT,CASSPGQITDTQYF
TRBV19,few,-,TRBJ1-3,TGTGCCACTCCCCCGGCTTGGGGAAACACCATATATTTT,CATPPAWGNTIYF
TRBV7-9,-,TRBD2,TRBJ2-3,TGTGCCAGCAGCTTTTATTCGCGCGGGGGGGCCGGGGCAGATACGCAGTATTTT,CASSFYSRGGAGADTQYF
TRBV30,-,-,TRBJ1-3,TGTGCCTGGAGTCCAGGGATTTCCTCTGGAAACACCATATATTTT,CAWSPGISSGNTIYF
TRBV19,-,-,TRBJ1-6,TGTGCCAGTAGTTTCCAGGCAGCGCCAGGGTCATTTTCACCCCTCCACTTT,CASSFQAAPGSFSPLHF
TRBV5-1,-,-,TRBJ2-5,TGCGCCAGCAGCAGGGGCAGGAAAGAGACCCAGTACTTC,CASSRGRKETQYF
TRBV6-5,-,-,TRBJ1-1,TGTGCCAGCAGCGCGGCGCTCGGGAACACTGAAGCTTTCTTT,CASSAALGNTEAFF
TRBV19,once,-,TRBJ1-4,TGTGCCAGTAACCAAGGGACCGTTGAAAAACTGTTTTTT,CASNQGTVEKLFF
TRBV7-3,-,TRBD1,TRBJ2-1,TGTGCCAGCAGCGAAGGGACAGGGGCATACAATGAGCAGTTCTTC,CASSEGTGAYNEQFF
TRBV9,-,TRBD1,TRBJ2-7,TGTGCCAGCAGCGCCGAGACAGGGACCTACGAGCAGTACTTC,CASSAETGTYEQYF
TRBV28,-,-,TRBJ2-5,TGTGCCAGCAGCGGGGGCCTACAAGAGACCCAGTACTTC,CASSGGLQETQYF
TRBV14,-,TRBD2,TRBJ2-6,TGTGCCAGCAGCCTGCGGACTAGCGGGCTCCTCTCTGGGGCCAACGTCCTGACTTTC,CASSLRTSGLLSGANVLTF
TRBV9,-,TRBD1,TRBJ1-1,TGTGCCAGCAGCGTAACTTCAGGGGGCACTGAAGCTTTCTTT,CASSVTSGGTEAFF
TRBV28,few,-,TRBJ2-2,TGTGCCAGCACGTTACAGGCGGCAGGGGACACCGGGGAGCTGTTTTTT,CASTLQAAGDTGELFF
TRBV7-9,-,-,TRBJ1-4,TGTGCCAGCAGCTTACCTCGGACCTTCACTGGGGAAAAACTGTTTTTT,CASSLPRTFTGEKLFF
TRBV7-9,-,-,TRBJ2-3,TGTGCCGGATCAGACAGGGAGGGGACAGATACGCAGTATTTT,CAGSDREGTDTQYF
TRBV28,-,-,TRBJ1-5,TGTGCCAGCAGTTCCCCAGAAGGTTATAGCAATCAGCCCCAGCATTTT,CASSSPEGYSNQPQHF
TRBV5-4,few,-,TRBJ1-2,TGTGCCAGCAGCCGCCGGGATGACTATGGCTACACCTTC,CASSRRDDYGYTF
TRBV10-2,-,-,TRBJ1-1,TGCGCCAGCAGTGAATGGGACACTGAAGCTTTCTTT,CASSEWDTEAFF
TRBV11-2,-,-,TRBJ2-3,TGTGCCAGCAGCTTAGGGGAACTCACAGATACGCAGTATTTT,CASSLGELTDTQYF
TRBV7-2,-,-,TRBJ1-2,TGTGCCAGCAGCTCATGGGAGAACTATGGCTACACCTTC,CASSSWENYGYTF
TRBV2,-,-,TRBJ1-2,TGTGCCAGCAGTGACGAGGGCAGCCGCCAGTTC,CASSDEGSRQF
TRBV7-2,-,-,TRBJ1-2,TGTGCCAGCAACTCATGGGAGAACTATGGCTACACCTTC,CASNSWENYGYTF
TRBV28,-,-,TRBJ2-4,TGTGCCAGCAGTTTTGGGGGCCGAGTAAACATTCAGTACTTC,CASSFGGRVNIQYF